The T cell receptor (beta chain) described here comes from a study of cytomegalovirus exposure and HLA in healthy donors (dated by TCRdb to 2016 to 2017). In terms of the full investigation: In an earlier analysis of under 600 of the donors, 276 Gb of sequence data and just under 120 million unique TCR beta sequences from 150 million to 200 million T cells were reported. Alongside the repertoire data, information on donor age, sex, ethnicity and CMV serostatus was compiled. Every discovery cohort repertoire had been produced on one sequencing platform. The study profiled the T cell repertoires of around 700 subjects by immunosequencing and related them to cytomegalovirus serostatus. HLA typing included class I and class II loci at four-digit resolution. The study combined high-throughput TCR immunosequencing, statistical association of individual TCRs with disease status, and machine learning to predict cytomegalovirus infection status. The study aimed to test whether signatures of past pathogen exposure could be identified by cataloging public T cell receptors. A later genetic analysis used genome-wide SNP genotypes for about 65% of the roughly 700 donors, treating that subset as a discovery cohort. The genetic ancestry cluster associated with self-reported Caucasian donors included 81% of the roughly 400 genotyped donors. Typing coverage differed by locus: A, B, C, DRB1 and DQB1 were typed in roughly 620-630 donors, DQA1 in 522, DPA1 in approximately 600, and DPB1 in 400 to 490. Along with the 666-subject first cohort, a separate validation cohort of over a hundred different subjects was used. The later analysis used no new phenotypic data to find candidate immune exposures, relying instead on TCR beta sequences and their occurrence across donors. An early release that covered about 600 HLA-typed donors contained 250 to 350 gigabases of sequencing data and approximately 85 million unique TCR sequences. A later analysis re-examined previously published TCR beta repertoires from more than 550 donors and added high-resolution HLA genotyping to investigate patterns of TCR occurrence. Roughly 5 DR-DQ haplotypes were handled as single units for association and clustering, since linkage in the cohort was strong. An earlier analysis of several hundred of the donors applied high-throughput TCR beta sequencing to assess whether each TCR beta V gene segment acted as functional or pseudogenic. Among a few hundred genotyped donors of the cohort, an average of around 240,000 unique TCR beta nucleotide sequences were sequenced per donor, approximately 20% of them non-productive. Study-wide conclusions, independent of this receptor: Because HLA typing was missing for some donors at each locus, association tests included only the typed subset. The authors suggested that the approach could potentially be generalized to other disease states and immunological phenotypes. A group of highly shared sequence variants was considered likely to be a technical artifact of the sequencing pipeline. In both the original and validation cohorts, the classifier was reported to diagnose cytomegalovirus status with high specificity and sensitivity. A later analysis associated about 17,000 TCR beta sequences with specific HLA alleles at a false discovery rate of 0.05. Because the 87-base-pair reads could not distinguish some IMGT-functional V segments, including TRBV6-2 and TRBV6-3, those segments were excluded. In a later analysis, HLA-associated TCR beta chains showed more clonal expansion and lower generation probabilities than non-associated chains that were equally common. Most CMV-associated TCR beta chains appeared to be HLA-restricted in a later analysis, and the HLA associations seemed to be driven largely by CMV exposure. CMV serostatus was the only immune exposure information available for the cohort. A further reported finding was that TCR beta sequences accurately predicted the HLA-A and HLA-B alleles for most subjects in the first cohort. In a later genetic analysis, a missense DCLRE1C variant was associated with V-gene and J-gene trimming of TCR beta chains, and the association was replicated in an independent cohort. In an earlier analysis of about 550 of the donors, most TCR beta V segments were observed in productive rearrangements about 87% or about 30% of the time, broadly matching IMGT annotations. According to a later analysis, parvovirus B19, influenza, CMV and Epstein-Barr virus appeared linked to several top co-occurrence clusters. Sequencing depth was assumed to be roughly uniform across donors in the presence/absence analyses, though that assumption may not hold. Linkage disequilibrium might explain the correlated functional status among segregating V segments, but an unknown experimental factor could not be ruled out. While some public TCRs were present in many individuals, most TCR sequences turned up only very rarely across donors. According to a later genetic analysis, donors in an Asian-associated ancestry cluster had fewer N-insertions in productive TCRs than the approximately 650-donor mean. Only TCR beta chains were sequenced in this cohort, and the absence of alpha or paired-chain data limited detectable features. The earlier analysis of approximately 590 of the donors excluded roughly 17 rarely observed V segments, including chromosome 9 orphons, because counts were too low. In vitro tests confirmed that a few of the cytomegalovirus-associated TCR beta chains recognize cytomegalovirus antigens. A total of 150 to 200 TCR beta chains were listed by the study as associated with cytomegalovirus. When HLA alleles, especially DR and DQ, strongly co-occurred, TCR associations were difficult to assign to individual alleles. A later analysis found that TCR association rates varied across HLA loci, with DRB1 alleles showing the most associated TCRs and HLA-C alleles the fewest.

The germline V gene (reference sequence) specifies LNHNV as CDR1 and YYDKDF as CDR2. Counted from cysteine to phenylalanine, this CDR3 has 15 amino acids. This entry keeps only the CDR3 DNA: 45 bases, framed from base 1. V and J are truncated by 0 bases and 7 bases respectively, leaving an intervening sequence of 15 bases. On this clone itself: Its antigen is currently not known. No much larger clone is present one base from it, and per-base qualities are unavailable.

The cohort comprised around 700 healthy bone marrow donors. All cohort members were sampled while nominally healthy, although unrecorded immune exposures were likely present. The donor tested CMV seronegative and was one of the 352 seronegative cohort members. Every donor gave a peripheral blood sample, and the peripheral blood mononuclear cells from that sample were used for TCR beta sequencing. The Qiagen DNeasy Blood Extraction Kit was used to extract genomic DNA from the blood cell samples. Library construction relied on the immunoSEQ multiplex PCR assay. A mixture of 60 forward primers for TCR Vbeta segments and 13 reverse primers for TCR Jbeta segments was used in the multiplex PCR. Amplification of the CDR3 region of rearranged TCR beta genes was performed with a multiplex PCR assay on genomic DNA. Amplified TCR beta libraries were sequenced as 87-base-pair reads on the Illumina HiSeq System. Per the original workflow: In a later analysis, 77 million or so unique TCR beta chains were counted across the 500 to 700 repertoires, and around 11 million of these chains were shared by at least two donors. To remove PCR and sequencing errors, raw reads were error-corrected and collapsed into unique sequences using a nearest-neighbor algorithm that merged closely related sequences. To assign V, D and J gene segments, CDR3 sequences were aligned to IMGT reference sequences. For a sequence to be retained, at least a six-nucleotide match to both a V gene segment and a J gene segment was required. Rearrangements were called productive when the CDR3 lacked stop codons and stayed in frame with V and J; all others were non-productive. CDR3 was defined by IMGT convention, running from the second conserved V-encoded cysteine to the conserved J-encoded phenylalanine. The earlier analysis of 500 to 650 of the donors excluded any sequence lacking an unambiguous match to a single V gene segment. In an earlier analysis of a few hundred of the donors, V segments were called functional above 56.7% productive rearrangements and were called segregating when the between-donor standard deviation exceeded 5%. A statistical classification framework was built for diagnosing cytomegalovirus status from the catalog of TCR beta chain sequences. In a later analysis, V and J genes were assigned by comparing TCR nucleotide sequences against IMGT/GENE-DB human TR gene sequences. The TCRdist pipeline was used in a later analysis to assign CDR3 sequences and most-parsimonious VDJ recombination scenarios. A later analysis defined each TCR beta chain by its CDR3 amino acid sequence plus V-gene family, and excluded reads lacking a unique V-gene family. As a way to deal with suspected cross-contamination and a sequencing artifact, a later analysis dropped under 600 nucleotide sequences that were highly shared and had low generation probability. In a later analysis, a clonal expansion index for each public chain was calculated from normalized within-repertoire ranks of inferred template counts. In a later analysis, generation probabilities were computed using a VDJ recombination model fitted to out-of-frame rearrangements, and the results were checked against IGoR. A later analysis scored TCR-TCR, TCR-HLA and TCR-CMV co-occurrence with hypergeometric tests, applying a repertoire-size bias correction to TCR pairs. False discovery rates were estimated in a later analysis by permuting HLA or CMV assignments 20 times. In a later analysis, co-occurring TCRs were grouped with DBSCAN, and TCRdist sequence similarity was added when clustering was performed within HLA-allele-positive subsets. Repertoires with fewer than 30,000 or more than 120,000 public chains, plus five repertoires with anomalous nucleotide sharing, were excluded from co-occurrence clustering. The table comes from immuneACCESS by way of TCRdb, which keeps in-frame sequences with V and J called. Part of the clones is missing from these tables; in studies checked, under half for an unresolved V gene and the rest for unknown reasons. V and J calls and clone size are given by that table; D and trimming were obtained from the DNA. This sample lists about 150,000 clones; over 60% were detected once. The ten largest clonotypes hold 1.6% of the sample.

The V and J genes are TRBV15 and TRBJ1-2, and perhaps TRBD1 as D gene, on 6 matching bases. This receptor was obtained from a woman in her late teens or twenties in good health and CMV-seronegative. Sequenced material: PBMCs. The sequenced DNA is TGTGCCACCAGCAGAGATGCGGGGGGGGCAGGTGGCTACACCTTC. Its product reads: CATSRDAGGAGGYTF.